The present T cell receptor (beta chain) was sequenced within a study of T cells after yellow fever vaccination. Study-level background: Preparation used SMART-Seq v4 Ultra Low Input for the low-cell-number fractions. Overall study results and limits: The booster saw the reappearance of most primary-vaccination clones (96% CD4, roughly 90% CD8).

This clonotype was detected ten times or more. The antigen remains unidentified. TCRdb ran MiXCR on the 5' RACE reads and lists one entry per CDR3 protein. The table records approximately 260,000 distinct CDR3 sequences, 13% of them present only once. The CDR3 consists of 13 residues. After removal of 4 bases from V and 3 bases from J, the junction contained 3 bases not matched to a gene. Germline assignment: CDR1 MNHEY and CDR2 SVGAGI. The source of this sequence is a man aged 25-45 years who received the YFV17D yellow fever vaccine. The sequencing here drew on CD4+ T cells sorted from PBMCs, taken 45 days after the yellow fever booster vaccination. The rearrangement uses TRBV6-5 and TRBJ2-7; TRBD2 matches 7 bases. CDR3 region: CASSLLANYEQYF. The CDR3 nucleotides are TGTGCCAGCAGTTTACTAGCGAACTACGAGCAGTACTTC.